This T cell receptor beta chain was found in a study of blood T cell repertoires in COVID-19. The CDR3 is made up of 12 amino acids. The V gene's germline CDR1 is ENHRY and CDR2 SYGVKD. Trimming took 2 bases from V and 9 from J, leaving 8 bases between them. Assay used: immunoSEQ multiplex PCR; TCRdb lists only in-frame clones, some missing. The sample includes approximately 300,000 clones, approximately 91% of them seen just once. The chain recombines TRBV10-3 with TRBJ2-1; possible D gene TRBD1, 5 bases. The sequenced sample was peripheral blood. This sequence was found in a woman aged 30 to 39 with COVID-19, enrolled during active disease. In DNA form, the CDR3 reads TGTGCCATCAGTGAGACAGGAACTGAGCAGTTCTTC. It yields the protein CAISETGTEQFF.